What follows is one T cell receptor beta chain and its context. The data were taken from a study of blood T cell repertoires in COVID-19. Overall study: Material from acute and convalescent COVID-19 was sourced from the United States, Italy and Spain. Sources were T cells, B-cell-depleted T cells, or PBMCs; the material itself was cDNA or gDNA.

Trimming cost V 0 bases and J 5 bases, with 8 bases left between them. The CDR3 is 13 amino acids. Germline-derived CDR1 and CDR2 are SGHNT and YYREEE (reference sequence). Authors' methods: Reference gene primer amplification gave estimated nucleated cell counts. Sequencing used immunoSEQ multiplex PCR; TCRdb keeps in-frame clones, though not all of them. V and J calls and clone size come straight from that table; D and trimming were deduced from the DNA. The sample yields about 220,000 clones, approximately 80% seen once. The rearrangement joins TRBV5-4 to TRBJ2-5; D is unresolved. Sequencing was performed on peripheral blood. This clonotype was sampled from a human donor in a cohort sampled during active COVID-19. The CDR3 reads CASSLELVETQYF. CDR3 nucleotide sequence: TGTGCCAGCAGCTTGGAGCTAGTGGAGACCCAGTACTTC.